This TCR beta chain was sequenced for a study of graft-versus-host responses after intestinal transplantation. Using immunoSEQ multiplex PCR, the repertoire was profiled, and TCRdb retains in-frame clones only, with some absent. This sample carries roughly 29,000 clones, about 85% of them seen once, and the ten largest clones take roughly 10%. CDR3 length: 15 amino acids. The V and J ends lost 4 bases and 4 bases respectively, with 13 bases between them. Germline V CDR1 and CDR2: MDHEN, SYDVKM. Here the sequenced sample was PBMCs, taken about 460 days after intestinal transplantation. This TCR was recovered from a human patient who received an intestinal transplant, so some T cells may come from the graft donor. This chain joins TRBV28 and TRBJ2-2; D not certain. The CDR3 loop is CASSYTQPSTGELFF. The CDR3 bases are TGTGCCAGCAGTTACACTCAGCCTAGCACCGGGGAGCTGTTTTTT.